This TCR beta chain was retrieved from a study of T cell responses to AZD1222 COVID-19 vaccine. Findings and caveats of the study: Unmutated variant regions reportedly attract nearly half of all spike-specific TCRs.

Comment on this clone: Its specificity is not known.

CDR1 is MDHEN, CDR2 SYDVKM, per germline. The CDR3 contains 15 residues. Trimming took 6 bases from V and 1 from J; bases not matched to a gene: 5. TCRdb's table, derived via immunoSEQ multiplex PCR, lists solely in-frame clones and lacks some. The sample yields about 120,000 clones, 70% to 90% seen once. The TCR was taken from an adult who received the AZD1222 COVID-19 vaccine. Sample: peripheral blood, taken 28 days after the second AZD1222 dose. The chain combines TRBV28 with TRBJ2-7, with 11 bases that match TRBD1. The CDR3 DNA sequence: TGTGCCAGCAGCCCCGGGACAGGGGGATCCTACGAGCAGTACTTC. This translates into CASSPGTGGSYEQYF.